Following are 9 T cell receptor beta chains from one sample sequenced in a study of spatial heterogeneity in lung cancer. Noted time point: sample taken at primary tumor resection. Sequencing was performed on whole RNA extracted from tumor and nontumor lung tissue, or from frozen PBMC, and the material was left unsorted. TCRdb recomputed calls from the 5' RACE reads with MiXCR, one row per CDR3 protein. Altogether about 92,000 distinct CDR3 sequences are present, about an eighth being singletons, with the ten largest covering under 50%. The starting material was PBMCs, obtained at surgery. These receptor sequences come from a male donor with early-stage non-small cell lung cancer.

The chain uses TRBV7-2 and TRBJ2-5, with 9 bases that match TRBD2. V shed 5 bases and J 9 bases; nucleotides not matched to a gene: 16. The germline V gene encodes CDR1 SGHTA and CDR2 FQGNSA. The CDR3 loop spans 16 amino acids. CDR3 loop: CASSPLFLAGAQAQYF. The CDR3 coding sequence is TGTGCCAGCAGCCCCCTCTTCTTAGCGGGGGCACAGGCCCAGTACTTC.

This chain uses TRBV11-2 with TRBJ2-2; TRBD2 matches at 11 bases. CDR1 is SGHAT, CDR2 FQNNGV, per germline. The CDR3 is 18 amino acids. Unmatched junction bases numbered 11, after V lost 5 bases and J lost 3 bases. The CDR3 spells CASSPGTSGLGDTGELFF. Written as DNA, the CDR3 is TGTGCCAGCAGCCCCGGGACTAGCGGCCTTGGAGACACCGGGGAGCTGTTTTTT.

The chain couples TRBV6-1 to TRBJ2-2, with TRBD1 matching 7 bases. The germline V gene has CDR1 MNHNS and CDR2 SASEGT. The V gene end was trimmed by 8 bases and the J gene end by 0 bases; junction bases not matched to a gene: 6. The CDR3 runs to 15 residues. CDR3 residues: CASPLGTANTGELFF. The CDR3 bases are TGTGCCAGCCCTCTCGGGACAGCGAACACCGGGGAGCTGTTTTTT.

The chain combines TRBV6-2 or TRBV6-3 with TRBJ1-5; no definite D call. V lost 4 bases to trimming and J lost 11 bases, with 18 bases between them. Germline V gene data show CDR1 as MNHEY and CDR2 as SVGEGT. This CDR3 contains 14 residues. The DNA of the CDR3 is TGTGCCAGCAGTTCCGGGTCACTACGAAGTACCCAGCATTTT. Amino acid sequence: CASSSGSLRSTQHF.

There are many counts of this clonotype. This chain links TRBV7-2 with TRBJ2-3, with 8 bases matching TRBD1. V lost 5 bases, J lost 1 base, and 8 bases stayed unmatched. CDR3 size: 16 residues. Germline loops: CDR1 SGHTA, CDR2 FQGNSA. Here the CDR3 DNA reads TGTGCCAGCAGCCCAGCCGGACAGGGAGGCACAGATACGCAGTATTTT. Protein: CASSPAGQGGTDTQYF.

This clonotype was counted only a few times. The chain recombines TRBV7-2 with TRBJ2-7; 8 positions agree with TRBD1. J was trimmed by 4 bases and V by 5 bases; bases with no gene match: 7. Germline lookup yields CDR1 SGHTA and CDR2 FQGNSA. The CDR3 is 14 residues long. CDR3 region: CASSRGRGLYEQYF. The DNA for the CDR3 is TGTGCCAGCAGCCGGGGCAGGGGGCTATACGAGCAGTACTTC.

This clonotype was observed a few times. The V call is TRBV6-2 or TRBV6-3, the J call TRBJ2-6; D ambiguous. Trimming left V 2 bases short and J 0 bases short, with 17 bases between. This CDR3 spans 19 amino acids. The germline V gene encodes CDR1 MNHEY and CDR2 SVGEGT. CDR3 sequence (DNA): TGTGCCAGCAGTTACCCTTCAGCCGGACGCTCCTCTGGGGCCAACGTCCTGACTTTC. It is translated as CASSYPSAGRSSGANVLTF.

This clonotype was recorded a few times. The rearrangement uses TRBV7-2 and TRBJ2-3, with 11 bases matching TRBD2. V shed 5 bases and J 2 bases; nucleotides not matched to a gene: 6. This CDR3 is 16 amino acids long. Germline V CDR1 and CDR2: SGHTA, FQGNSA. The CDR3: CASSPGLAVYTDTQYF. The CDR3 DNA reads as TGTGCCAGCAGCCCGGGACTAGCGGTCTACACAGATACGCAGTATTTT.

This clonotype was counted at least ten times. The V call is TRBV12-3 or TRBV12-4, the J call TRBJ1-1; no reliable D call. V dropped 6 bases and J dropped 3 bases, with 8 bases sitting between them. CDR3 length: 12 amino acids. CDR3 DNA: TGTGCCAGCAGGCGGATGGACACTGAAGCTTTCTTT. The encoded protein is CASRRMDTEAFF.